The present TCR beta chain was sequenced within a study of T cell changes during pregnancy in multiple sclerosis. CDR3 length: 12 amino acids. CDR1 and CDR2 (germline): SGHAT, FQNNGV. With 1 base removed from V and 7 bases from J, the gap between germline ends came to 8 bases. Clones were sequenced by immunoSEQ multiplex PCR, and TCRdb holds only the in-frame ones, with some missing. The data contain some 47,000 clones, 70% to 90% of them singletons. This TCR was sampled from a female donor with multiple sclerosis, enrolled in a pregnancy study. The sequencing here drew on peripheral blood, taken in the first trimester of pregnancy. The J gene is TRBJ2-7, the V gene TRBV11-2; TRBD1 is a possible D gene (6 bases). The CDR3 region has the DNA TGTGCCAGCAGCTTAGCAGGGGTAGAGCAGTACTTC. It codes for CASSLAGVEQYF.